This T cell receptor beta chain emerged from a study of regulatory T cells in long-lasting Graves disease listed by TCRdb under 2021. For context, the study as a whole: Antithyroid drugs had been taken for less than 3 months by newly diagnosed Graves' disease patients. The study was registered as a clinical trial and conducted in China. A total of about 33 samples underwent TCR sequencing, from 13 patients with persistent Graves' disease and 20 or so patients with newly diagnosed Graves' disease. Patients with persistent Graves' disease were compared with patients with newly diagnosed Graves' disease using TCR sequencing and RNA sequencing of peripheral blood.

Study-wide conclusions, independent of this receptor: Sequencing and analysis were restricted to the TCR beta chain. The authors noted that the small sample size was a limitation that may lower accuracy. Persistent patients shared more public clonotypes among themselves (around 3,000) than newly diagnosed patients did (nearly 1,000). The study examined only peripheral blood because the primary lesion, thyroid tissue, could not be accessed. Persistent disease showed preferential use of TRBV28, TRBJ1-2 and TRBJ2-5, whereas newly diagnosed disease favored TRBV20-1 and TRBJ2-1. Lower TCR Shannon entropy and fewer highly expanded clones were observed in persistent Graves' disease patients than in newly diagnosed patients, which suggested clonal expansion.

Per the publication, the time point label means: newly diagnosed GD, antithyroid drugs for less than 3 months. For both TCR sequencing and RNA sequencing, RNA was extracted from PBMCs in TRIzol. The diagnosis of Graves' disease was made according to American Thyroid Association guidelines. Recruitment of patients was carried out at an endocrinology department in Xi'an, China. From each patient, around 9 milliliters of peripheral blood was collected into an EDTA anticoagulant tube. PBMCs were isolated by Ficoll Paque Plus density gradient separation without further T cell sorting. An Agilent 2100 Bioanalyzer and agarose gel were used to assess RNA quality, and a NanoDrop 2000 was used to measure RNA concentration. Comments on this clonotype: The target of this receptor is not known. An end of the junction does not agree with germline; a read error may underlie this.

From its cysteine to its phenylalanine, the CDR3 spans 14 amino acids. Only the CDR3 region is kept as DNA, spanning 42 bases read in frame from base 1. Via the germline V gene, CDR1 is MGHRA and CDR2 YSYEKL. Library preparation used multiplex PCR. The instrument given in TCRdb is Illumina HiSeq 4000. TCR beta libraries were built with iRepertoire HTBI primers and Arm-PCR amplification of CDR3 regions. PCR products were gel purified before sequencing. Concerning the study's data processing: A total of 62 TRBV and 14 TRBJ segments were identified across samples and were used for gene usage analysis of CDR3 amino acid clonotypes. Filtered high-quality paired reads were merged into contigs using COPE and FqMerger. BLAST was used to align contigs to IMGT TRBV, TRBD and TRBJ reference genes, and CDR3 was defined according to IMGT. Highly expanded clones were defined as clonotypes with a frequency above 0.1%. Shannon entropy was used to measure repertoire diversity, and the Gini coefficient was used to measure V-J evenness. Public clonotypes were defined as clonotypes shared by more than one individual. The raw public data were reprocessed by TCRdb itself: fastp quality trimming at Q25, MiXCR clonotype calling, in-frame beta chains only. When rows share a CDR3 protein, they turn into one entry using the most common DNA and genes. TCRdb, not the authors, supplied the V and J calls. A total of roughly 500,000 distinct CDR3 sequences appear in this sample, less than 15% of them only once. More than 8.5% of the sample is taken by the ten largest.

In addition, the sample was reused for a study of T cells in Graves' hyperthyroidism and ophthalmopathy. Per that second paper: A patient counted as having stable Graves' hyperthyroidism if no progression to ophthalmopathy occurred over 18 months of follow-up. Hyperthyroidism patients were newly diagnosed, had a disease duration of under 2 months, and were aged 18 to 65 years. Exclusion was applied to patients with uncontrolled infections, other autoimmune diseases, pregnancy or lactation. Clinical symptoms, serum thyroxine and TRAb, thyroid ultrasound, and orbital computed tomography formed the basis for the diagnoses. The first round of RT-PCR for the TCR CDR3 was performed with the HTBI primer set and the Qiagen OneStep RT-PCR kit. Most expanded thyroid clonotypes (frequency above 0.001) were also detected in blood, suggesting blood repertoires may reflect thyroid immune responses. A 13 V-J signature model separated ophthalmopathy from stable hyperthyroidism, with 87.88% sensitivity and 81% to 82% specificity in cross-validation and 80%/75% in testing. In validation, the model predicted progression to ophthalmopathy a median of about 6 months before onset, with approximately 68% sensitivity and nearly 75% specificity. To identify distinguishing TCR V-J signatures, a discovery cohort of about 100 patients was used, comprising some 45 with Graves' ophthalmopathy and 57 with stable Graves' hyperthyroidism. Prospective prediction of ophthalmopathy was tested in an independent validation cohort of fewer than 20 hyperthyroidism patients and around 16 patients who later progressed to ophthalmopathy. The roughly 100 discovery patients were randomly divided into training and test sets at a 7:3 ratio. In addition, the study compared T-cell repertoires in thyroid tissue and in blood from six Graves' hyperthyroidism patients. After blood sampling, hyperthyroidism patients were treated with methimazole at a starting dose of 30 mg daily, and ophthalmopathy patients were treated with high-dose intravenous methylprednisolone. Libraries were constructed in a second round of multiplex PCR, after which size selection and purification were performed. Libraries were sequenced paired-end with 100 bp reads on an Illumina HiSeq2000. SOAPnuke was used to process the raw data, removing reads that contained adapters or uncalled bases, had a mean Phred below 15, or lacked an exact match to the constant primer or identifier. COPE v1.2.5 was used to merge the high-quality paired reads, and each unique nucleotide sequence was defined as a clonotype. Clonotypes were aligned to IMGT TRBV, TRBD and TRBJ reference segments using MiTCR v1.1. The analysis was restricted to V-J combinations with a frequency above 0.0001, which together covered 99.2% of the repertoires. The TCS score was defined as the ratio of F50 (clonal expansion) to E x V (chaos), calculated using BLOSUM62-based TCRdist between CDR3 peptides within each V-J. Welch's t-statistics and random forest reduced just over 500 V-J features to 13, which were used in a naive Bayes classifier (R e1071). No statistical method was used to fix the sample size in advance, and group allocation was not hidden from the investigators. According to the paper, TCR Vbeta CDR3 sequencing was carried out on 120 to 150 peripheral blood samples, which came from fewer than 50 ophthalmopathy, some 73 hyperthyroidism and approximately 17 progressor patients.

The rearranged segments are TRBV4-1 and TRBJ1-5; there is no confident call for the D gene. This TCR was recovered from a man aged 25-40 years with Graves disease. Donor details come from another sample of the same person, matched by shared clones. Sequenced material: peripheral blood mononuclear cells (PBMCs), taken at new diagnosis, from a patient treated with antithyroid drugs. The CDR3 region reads CVSSHLGRNQPQHF. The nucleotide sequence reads TGCGTCAGCAGCCACCTAGGACGCAATCAGCCCCAGCATTTT.